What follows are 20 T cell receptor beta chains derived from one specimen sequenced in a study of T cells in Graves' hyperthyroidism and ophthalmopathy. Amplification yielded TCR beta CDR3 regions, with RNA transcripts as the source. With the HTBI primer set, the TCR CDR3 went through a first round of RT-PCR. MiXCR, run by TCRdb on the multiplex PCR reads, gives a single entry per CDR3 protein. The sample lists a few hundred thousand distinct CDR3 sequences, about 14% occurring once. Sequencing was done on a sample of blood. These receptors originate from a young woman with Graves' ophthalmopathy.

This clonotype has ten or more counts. CDR3 sequence (DNA): TGTGCCAGCAGTCTAGGTTCGGGACACCCGGGGCTTGGCTACACCTTC. This translates into CASSLGSGHPGLGYTF. The chain carries TRBV12-3 or TRBV12-4 and TRBJ1-2, with D possibly matching TRBD1 (6 bases). There are 16 residues in the CDR3. The ends were cut back, 5 bases at V and 7 bases at J, with 23 bases in the middle.

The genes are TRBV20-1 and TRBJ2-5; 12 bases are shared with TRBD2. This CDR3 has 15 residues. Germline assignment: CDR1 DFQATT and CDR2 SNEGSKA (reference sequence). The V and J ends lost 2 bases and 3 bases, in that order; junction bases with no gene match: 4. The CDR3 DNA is TGCAGTGCTAGATCCTCTAGCGGGGGGGAAGAGACCCAGTACTTC. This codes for CSARSSSGGEETQYF.

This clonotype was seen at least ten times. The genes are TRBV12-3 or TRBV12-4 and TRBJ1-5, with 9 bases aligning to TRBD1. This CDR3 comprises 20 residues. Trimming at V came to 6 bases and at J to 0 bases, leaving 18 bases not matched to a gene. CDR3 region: CASSPTPGQGSFYSNQPQHF. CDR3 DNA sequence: TGTGCCAGCAGCCCTACCCCGGGACAGGGCTCTTTTTATAGCAATCAGCCCCAGCATTTT.

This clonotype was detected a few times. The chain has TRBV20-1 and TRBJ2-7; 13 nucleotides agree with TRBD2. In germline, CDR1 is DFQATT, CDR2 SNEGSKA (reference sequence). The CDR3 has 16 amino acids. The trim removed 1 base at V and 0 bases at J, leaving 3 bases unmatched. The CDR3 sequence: CSARVGLAGVSYEQYF. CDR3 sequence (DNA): TGCAGTGCTAGAGTAGGACTAGCGGGGGTCTCCTACGAGCAGTACTTC.

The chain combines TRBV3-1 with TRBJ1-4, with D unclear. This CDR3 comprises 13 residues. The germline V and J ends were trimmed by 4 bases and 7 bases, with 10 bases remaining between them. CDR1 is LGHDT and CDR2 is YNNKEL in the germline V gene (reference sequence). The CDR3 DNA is TGTGCCAGCAGCCTCCACTCGGGTGAAAAACTGTTTTTT. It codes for CASSLHSGEKLFF.

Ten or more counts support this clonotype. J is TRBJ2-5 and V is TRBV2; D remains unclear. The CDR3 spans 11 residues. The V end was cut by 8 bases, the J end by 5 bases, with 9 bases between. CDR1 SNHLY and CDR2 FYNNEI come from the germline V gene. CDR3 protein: CASQFEETQYF. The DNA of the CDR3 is TGTGCCAGCCAGTTCGAGGAGACCCAGTACTTC.

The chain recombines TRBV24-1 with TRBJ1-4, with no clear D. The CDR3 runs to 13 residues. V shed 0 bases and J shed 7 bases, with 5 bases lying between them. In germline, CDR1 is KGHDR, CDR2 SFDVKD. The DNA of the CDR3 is TGTGCCACCAGTGATTTGCATGGTGAAAAACTGTTTTTT. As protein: CATSDLHGEKLFF.

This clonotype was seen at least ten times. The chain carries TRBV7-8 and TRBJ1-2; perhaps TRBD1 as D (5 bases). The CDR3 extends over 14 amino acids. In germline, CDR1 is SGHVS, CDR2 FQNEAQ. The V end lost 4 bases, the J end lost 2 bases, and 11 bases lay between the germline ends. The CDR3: CASSSKGQNYGYTF. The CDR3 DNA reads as TGTGCCAGCAGCTCGAAAGGACAAAACTATGGCTACACCTTC.

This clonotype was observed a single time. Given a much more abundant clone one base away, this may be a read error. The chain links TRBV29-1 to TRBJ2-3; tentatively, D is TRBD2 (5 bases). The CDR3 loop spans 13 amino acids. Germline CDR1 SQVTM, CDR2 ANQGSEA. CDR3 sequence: CSVAGPLVDTHYF. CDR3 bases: TGCAGCGTCGCGGGCCCCTTGGTAGATACGCATTATTTT.

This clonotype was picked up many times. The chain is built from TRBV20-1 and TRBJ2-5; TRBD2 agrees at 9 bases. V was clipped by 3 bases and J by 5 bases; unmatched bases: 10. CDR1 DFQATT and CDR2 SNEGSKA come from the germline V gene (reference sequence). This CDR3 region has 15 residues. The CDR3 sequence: CSASPRAGGLETQYF. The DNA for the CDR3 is TGCAGTGCTAGTCCTAGGGCGGGGGGGTTGGAGACCCAGTACTTC.

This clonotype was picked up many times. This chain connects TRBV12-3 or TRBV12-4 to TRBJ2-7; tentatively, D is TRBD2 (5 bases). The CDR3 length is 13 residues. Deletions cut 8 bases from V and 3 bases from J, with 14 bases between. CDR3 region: CASLSGVGYEQYF. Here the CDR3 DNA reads TGTGCCAGCCTATCCGGGGTAGGCTACGAGCAGTACTTC.

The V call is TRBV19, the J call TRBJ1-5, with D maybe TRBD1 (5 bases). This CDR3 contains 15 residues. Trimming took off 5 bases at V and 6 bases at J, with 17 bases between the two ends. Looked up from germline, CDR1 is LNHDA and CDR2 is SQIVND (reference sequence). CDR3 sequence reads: CASSHGASRSQPQHF. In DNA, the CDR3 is TGTGCCAGTAGTCATGGGGCCTCTCGCAGTCAGCCCCAGCATTTT.

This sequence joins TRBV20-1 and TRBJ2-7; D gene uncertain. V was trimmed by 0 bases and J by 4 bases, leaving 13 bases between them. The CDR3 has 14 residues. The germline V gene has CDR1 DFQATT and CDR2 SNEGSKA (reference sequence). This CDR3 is CSARDRAGSYEQYF. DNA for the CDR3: TGCAGTGCTAGAGATAGGGCAGGTTCGTACGAGCAGTACTTC.

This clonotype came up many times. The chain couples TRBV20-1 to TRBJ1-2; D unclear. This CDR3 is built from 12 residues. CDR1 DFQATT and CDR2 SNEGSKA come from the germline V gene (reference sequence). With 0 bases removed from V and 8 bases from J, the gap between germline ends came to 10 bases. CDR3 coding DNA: TGCAGTGCTAGAGACAACCCCGGGGGCTACACCTTC. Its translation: CSARDNPGGYTF.

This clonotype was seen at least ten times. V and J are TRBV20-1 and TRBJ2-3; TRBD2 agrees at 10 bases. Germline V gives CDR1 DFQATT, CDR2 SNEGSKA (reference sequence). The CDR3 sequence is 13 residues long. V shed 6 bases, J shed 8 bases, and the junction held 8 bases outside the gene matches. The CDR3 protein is CSATLAGVGTQYF. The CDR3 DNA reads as TGCAGTGCCACTCTAGCGGGGGTAGGTACGCAGTATTTT.

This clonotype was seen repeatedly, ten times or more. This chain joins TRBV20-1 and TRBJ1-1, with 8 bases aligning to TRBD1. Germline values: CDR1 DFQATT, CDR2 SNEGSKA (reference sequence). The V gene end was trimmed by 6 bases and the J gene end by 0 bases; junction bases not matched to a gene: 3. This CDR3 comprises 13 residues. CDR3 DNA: TGCAGTGCAAAGACAGGGGTGAACACTGAAGCTTTCTTT. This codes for CSAKTGVNTEAFF.

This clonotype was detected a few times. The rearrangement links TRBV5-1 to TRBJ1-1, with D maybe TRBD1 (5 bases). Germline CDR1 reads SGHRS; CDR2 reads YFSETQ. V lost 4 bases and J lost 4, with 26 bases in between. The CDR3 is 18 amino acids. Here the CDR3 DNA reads TGCGCCAGCAGCCCCTGGATTCAGGGTAGTATAGAGGGCACTGAAGCTTTCTTT. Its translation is CASSPWIQGSIEGTEAFF.

The CDR3 spells CASHTQGGAYEQYF. DNA of the CDR3: TGTGCCAGTCATACTCAGGGGGGGGCCTACGAGCAGTACTTC. The rearrangement uses TRBV27 and TRBJ2-7; the D gene could be TRBD1 or TRBD2 (7 bases each). Trimming took 9 bases from V and 2 from J, leaving 17 bases between them. The CDR3 loop spans 14 amino acids. Germline lookup yields CDR1 MNHEY and CDR2 SMNVEV (reference sequence).

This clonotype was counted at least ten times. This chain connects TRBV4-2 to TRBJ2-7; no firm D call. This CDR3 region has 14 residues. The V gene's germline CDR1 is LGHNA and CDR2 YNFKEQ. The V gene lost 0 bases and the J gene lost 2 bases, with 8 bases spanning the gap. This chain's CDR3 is CASSQEVQAYEQYF. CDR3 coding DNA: TGTGCCAGCAGCCAAGAGGTCCAGGCCTACGAGCAGTACTTC.

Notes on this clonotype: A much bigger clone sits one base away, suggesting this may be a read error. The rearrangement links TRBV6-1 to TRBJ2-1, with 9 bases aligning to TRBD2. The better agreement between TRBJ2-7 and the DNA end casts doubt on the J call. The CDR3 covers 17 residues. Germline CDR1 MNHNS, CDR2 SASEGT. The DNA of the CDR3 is TGTGCCAGCAGTGACTCGCCTAGCGGGGACCCCATCAATGAGCAGTACTTC. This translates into CASSDSPSGDPINEQYF.